This is a list of T cell receptor beta chains from one sample in a study of T cell responses to AZD1222 COVID-19 vaccine. TCRdb's copy holds only in-frame clones and misses some; the assay was immunoSEQ multiplex PCR. The data hold 150,000 to 200,000 clones, with approximately 86% observed a single time. The sample in question was peripheral blood, obtained on day 0 of AZD1222 vaccination. The origin of the receptors is an adult in good health. CDR3s include the opening cysteine and the closing phenylalanine or tryptophan. D genes are given only for firm matches. A clone size is listed for some rows: how often the clone was seen (once, few, many), or a class if it is expanded.

cdr3_nt cdr3_aa j_call v_call d_call clone_size
TGTGCCAGTAGTTGGACAGGGGGAGACACTGAAGCTTTCTTT CASSWTGGDTEAFF TRBJ1-1 TRBV19 TRBD1 -
TGCGCCAGCAGTGAGTCCTTCACATCGAGCTCTGGAAACACCATATATTTT CASSESFTSSSGNTIYF TRBJ1-3 TRBV10-2 - -
TGTGCCACCGCCACCAGGGAAGAGACCCAGTACTTC CATATREETQYF TRBJ2-5 TRBV10-3 - -
TGTGCCAGTCGGACAGGGGGCCTCCTCACTGAAGCTTTCTTT CASRTGGLLTEAFF TRBJ1-1 TRBV19 TRBD1 -
TGTGCCAGCAGCCCTCCGGGACCAAACCTCCGGTATTTT CASSPPGPNLRYF TRBJ2-3 TRBV14 - -
TGTGCCAGCAGTTTATTAGGGTTGCCCCAGCATTTT CASSLLGLPQHF TRBJ1-5 TRBV12-3/TRBV12-4 - -
TGTGCCAGCAGCTTAGACGGCTACACTGAAGCTTTCTTT CASSLDGYTEAFF TRBJ1-1 TRBV11-2 - -
TGTGCCAGCAGCTCCAACCCGGTAGGGACCCAGTACTTC CASSSNPVGTQYF TRBJ2-5 TRBV5-5 - -
TGTGCCACCAGCAGGCGACGTCGGACAGGGGGGGATACGCAGTATTTT CATSRRRRTGGDTQYF TRBJ2-3 TRBV15 TRBD1 -
TGCGCCAGCAGCCCCCGTCAGGGGTCGAACACTGAAGCTTTCTTT CASSPRQGSNTEAFF TRBJ1-1 TRBV5-1 - -
TGTGCCAGCAGTTTTGGGACAGATCCAGCCTATTCACCCCTCCACTTT CASSFGTDPAYSPLHF TRBJ1-6 TRBV6-2/TRBV6-3 TRBD1 -
TGTGCCAGCAGCCGCTCTCGCCGACCATACGAGCAGTACTTC CASSRSRRPYEQYF TRBJ2-7 TRBV3-1/TRBV3-2 - medium-sized
TGCGCCAGCAGCTTGTTGACTAGCGGGGGGGCTGGACTGCAGTATTTT CASSLLTSGGAGLQYF TRBJ2-3 TRBV5-1 TRBD2 -
TGTGCCAGTAGTGAGGGAGTTGGGGAGCTGTTTTTT CASSEGVGELFF TRBJ2-2 TRBV19 - once
TGCGCCAGCAGCTTGGGGCGGATCAACACTGAAGCTTTCTTT CASSLGRINTEAFF TRBJ1-1 TRBV5-1 - once
TGCGCCAGCAGCTTGCAAGTAAACACCGGGGAGCTGTTTTTT CASSLQVNTGELFF TRBJ2-2 TRBV5-1 - -
TGTGCCTGGAGTCTGGGGGCATCTGGAAACACCATATATTTT CAWSLGASGNTIYF TRBJ1-3 TRBV30 - -
TGCGCCAGCAGCTTGGCCGGTCGGGGGCGTCAGAATGGCTACACCTTC CASSLAGRGRQNGYTF TRBJ1-2 TRBV5-1 - -
TGCGCCAGCAGCCATGGCGGGGGGGCCCGAGAGACCCAGTACTTC CASSHGGGARETQYF TRBJ2-5 TRBV4-1 TRBD2 once
TGTGCCAGTAGTATGGTAGCGGGGGGCGTGGATACGCAGTATTTT CASSMVAGGVDTQYF TRBJ2-3 TRBV19 TRBD2 -
TGTGCCAGTGGGGGCCTTGCCCAGCCCCAGCATTTT CASGGLAQPQHF TRBJ1-5 TRBV2 - -
TGTGCCAGCTTAAGGGAGCCTAATTCACCCCTCCACTTT CASLREPNSPLHF TRBJ1-6 TRBV2 - few
TGTGCCAGCAGCGATGAACGACCGCCCTACAATGAGCAGTTCTTC CASSDERPPYNEQFF TRBJ2-1 TRBV5-6 - -
TGTGCCAGCAGCAAAGAGGGGGGGGACCAGCCGGCCTACGAGCAGTACTTC CASSKEGGDQPAYEQYF TRBJ2-7 TRBV21-1 - once
TGTGCCAGCAGCTTGGGACAGCTGAACTATGGCTACACCTTC CASSLGQLNYGYTF TRBJ1-2 TRBV7-9 TRBD1 -
TGCGCCAGCAGCTTGGGGACAGTTGCACTCTATGGCTACACCTTC CASSLGTVALYGYTF TRBJ1-2 TRBV5-1 - -
TGTGCCAGTAGTATCCGGACAGGGGTCGTGCCAGATACGCAGTATTTT CASSIRTGVVPDTQYF TRBJ2-3 TRBV19 TRBD1 -
TGTGCCAGTAGTATGAACGGCGGCACAGATACGCAGTATTTT CASSMNGGTDTQYF TRBJ2-3 TRBV19 - -
TGTGCCAGCAGCGGATTACGAACAGAGACCCAGTACTTC CASSGLRTETQYF TRBJ2-5 TRBV9 - -
TGTGCCAGCCGTTTTGGTTCGCGGGGGGGCCACAATGAGCAGTTCTTC CASRFGSRGGHNEQFF TRBJ2-1 TRBV28 TRBD2 -
TGTGCCAGCAGTCCCCGTCCTGTGGGGGGAAACACCATATATTTT CASSPRPVGGNTIYF TRBJ1-3 TRBV27 - -
TGTGCCAGTAGTCCCCGCCCAGGGGGGAGCAATCAGCCCCAGCATTTT CASSPRPGGSNQPQHF TRBJ1-5 TRBV19 TRBD1 -
TGTGCCTGGAGTCCGGGTACCGGGGAGCTGTTTTTT CAWSPGTGELFF TRBJ2-2 TRBV30 - -
TGTGCCAGCAGCAAGCGCGACCATGGCTACACCTTC CASSKRDHGYTF TRBJ1-2 TRBV21-1 - -
TGTGCCTGGGCGGGAGGGTACGAGCAGTACTTC CAWAGGYEQYF TRBJ2-7 TRBV30 TRBD2 -
TGTGCCAGCAGTTGGGCAGGGGAAAAACTGTTTTTT CASSWAGEKLFF TRBJ1-4 TRBV12-3/TRBV12-4 - -
TGTGCCAGCAGTTTAGACTACGAGCAGTACTTC CASSLDYEQYF TRBJ2-7 TRBV28 - -
TGTGCCTGGAGTGTACGAGGGGCCGAGCAGTACTTC CAWSVRGAEQYF TRBJ2-7 TRBV30 - few
TGTGCCAGCAGCCAAGAAAGTGGCTACACCTTC CASSQESGYTF TRBJ1-2 TRBV3-1/TRBV3-2 - -
TGCAGTGCTGGTGGTTTGACCACTGAAGCTTTCTTT CSAGGLTTEAFF TRBJ1-1 TRBV20-1 - -
TGTGCCAGCAGCTCGACGGGGTCTAGATACAATGAGCAGTTCTTC CASSSTGSRYNEQFF TRBJ2-1 TRBV7-3 - -
TGTGCCAGCAGCGTCTACAGGGGGGACGCTGAAGCTTTCTTT CASSVYRGDAEAFF TRBJ1-1 TRBV7-8 TRBD1 -
TGTGCCAGCAGCTTTCGGCCGTTTGGCGTAATGAACACTGAAGCTTTCTTT CASSFRPFGVMNTEAFF TRBJ1-1 TRBV7-2 - -
TGTGCCAGCAGTTCAGGGAACACTGAAGCTTTCTTT CASSSGNTEAFF TRBJ1-1 TRBV6-1 - -
TGTGCCAGCAGCGTAGCAGCGGGACTAGGGACAGATACGCAGTATTTT CASSVAAGLGTDTQYF TRBJ2-3 TRBV9 TRBD2 -
TGTGCCAGCACCCCAACCGGGACCGGCAATTCACCCCTCCACTTT CASTPTGTGNSPLHF TRBJ1-6 TRBV7-9 - -
TGCGCCAGCAGCCAAGTTCCCGGGACAGGAGCTGAAAAACTGTTTTTT CASSQVPGTGAEKLFF TRBJ1-4 TRBV4-3 TRBD1 -
TGCAGTGCTAGTGGGGACAGGGGAGCCTATAGCAATCAGCCCCAGCATTTT CSASGDRGAYSNQPQHF TRBJ1-5 TRBV20-1 TRBD1 -
TGCGCCAGCAGCCCTGGGTCGGGGGGGTATCAGCCCCAGCATTTT CASSPGSGGYQPQHF TRBJ1-5 TRBV5-1 - -
TGTGCAAGTCGCTTAGCGCGGGGTTTCCCTACCTACGAGCAGTACTTC CASRLARGFPTYEQYF TRBJ2-7 TRBV12-2 - -
TGTGCCAGCAGTGATTGGGGGGTTGGCTATGGCTACACCTTC CASSDWGVGYGYTF TRBJ1-2 TRBV6-1 - many